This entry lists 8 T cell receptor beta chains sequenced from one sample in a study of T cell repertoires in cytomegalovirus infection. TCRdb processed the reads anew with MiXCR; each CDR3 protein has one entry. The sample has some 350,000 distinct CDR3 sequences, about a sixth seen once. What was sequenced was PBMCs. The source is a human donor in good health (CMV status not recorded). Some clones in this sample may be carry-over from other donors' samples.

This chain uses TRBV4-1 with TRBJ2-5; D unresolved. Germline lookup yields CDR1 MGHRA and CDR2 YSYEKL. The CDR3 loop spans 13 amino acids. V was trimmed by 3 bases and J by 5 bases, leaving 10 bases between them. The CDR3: CASSQLGMETQYF. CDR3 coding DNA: TGCGCCAGCAGCCAGCTAGGAATGGAGACCCAGTACTTC.

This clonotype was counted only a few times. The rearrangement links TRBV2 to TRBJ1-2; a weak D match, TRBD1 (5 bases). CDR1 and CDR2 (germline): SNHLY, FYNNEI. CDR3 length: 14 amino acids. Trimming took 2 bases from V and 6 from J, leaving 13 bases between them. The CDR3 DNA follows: TGTGCCAGCAGTGAAATCGCAGGGAGGGATGGCTACACCTTC. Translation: CASSEIAGRDGYTF.

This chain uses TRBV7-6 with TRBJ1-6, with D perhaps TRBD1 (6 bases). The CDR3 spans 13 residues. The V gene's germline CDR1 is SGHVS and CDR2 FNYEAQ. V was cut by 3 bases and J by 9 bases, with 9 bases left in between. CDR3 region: CASSLDSFSPLHF. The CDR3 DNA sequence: TGTGCCAGCAGCTTGGACAGTTTTTCACCCCTCCACTTT.

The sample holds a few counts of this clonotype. The CDR3 DNA is TGTGCCAGCAGAAAGGGACAGGCGGTTCCGTGGGCTTTCTTT. Residues: CASRKGQAVPWAFF. The V gene is TRBV6-2 or TRBV6-3, the J gene TRBJ1-1; 8 bases align to TRBD1. This CDR3 has 14 amino acids. Germline CDR1 and CDR2: MNHEY and SVGEGT. V dropped 6 bases and J dropped 11; count of bases not matched to a gene: 14.

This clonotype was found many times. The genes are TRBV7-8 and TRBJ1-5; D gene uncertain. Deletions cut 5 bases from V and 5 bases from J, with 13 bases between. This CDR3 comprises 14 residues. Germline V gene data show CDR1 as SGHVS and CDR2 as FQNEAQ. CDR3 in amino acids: CASSPRSRDQPQHF. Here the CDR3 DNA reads TGTGCCAGCAGCCCCCGGAGCCGAGATCAGCCCCAGCATTTT.

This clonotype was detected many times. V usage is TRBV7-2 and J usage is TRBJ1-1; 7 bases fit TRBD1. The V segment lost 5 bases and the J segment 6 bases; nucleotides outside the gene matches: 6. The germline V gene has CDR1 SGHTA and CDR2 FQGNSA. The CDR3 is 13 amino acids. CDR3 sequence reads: CASSPRDSPEAFF. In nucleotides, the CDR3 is TGTGCCAGCAGCCCCCGGGACAGTCCTGAAGCTTTCTTT.

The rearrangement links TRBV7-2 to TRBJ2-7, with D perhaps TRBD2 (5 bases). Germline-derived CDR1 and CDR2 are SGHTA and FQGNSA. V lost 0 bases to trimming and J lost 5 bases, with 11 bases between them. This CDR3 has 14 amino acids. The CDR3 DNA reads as TGTGCCAGCAGCTTAGCGGAGTTTAGCGACGAGCAGTACTTC. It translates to CASSLAEFSDEQYF.

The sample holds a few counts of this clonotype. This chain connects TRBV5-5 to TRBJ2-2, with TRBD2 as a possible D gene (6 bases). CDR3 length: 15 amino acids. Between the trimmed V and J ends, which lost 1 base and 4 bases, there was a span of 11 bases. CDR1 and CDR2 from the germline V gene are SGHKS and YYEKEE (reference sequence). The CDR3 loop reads CASSLLADGTGELFF. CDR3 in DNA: TGTGCCAGCAGCTTGTTAGCGGATGGCACCGGGGAGCTGTTTTTT.